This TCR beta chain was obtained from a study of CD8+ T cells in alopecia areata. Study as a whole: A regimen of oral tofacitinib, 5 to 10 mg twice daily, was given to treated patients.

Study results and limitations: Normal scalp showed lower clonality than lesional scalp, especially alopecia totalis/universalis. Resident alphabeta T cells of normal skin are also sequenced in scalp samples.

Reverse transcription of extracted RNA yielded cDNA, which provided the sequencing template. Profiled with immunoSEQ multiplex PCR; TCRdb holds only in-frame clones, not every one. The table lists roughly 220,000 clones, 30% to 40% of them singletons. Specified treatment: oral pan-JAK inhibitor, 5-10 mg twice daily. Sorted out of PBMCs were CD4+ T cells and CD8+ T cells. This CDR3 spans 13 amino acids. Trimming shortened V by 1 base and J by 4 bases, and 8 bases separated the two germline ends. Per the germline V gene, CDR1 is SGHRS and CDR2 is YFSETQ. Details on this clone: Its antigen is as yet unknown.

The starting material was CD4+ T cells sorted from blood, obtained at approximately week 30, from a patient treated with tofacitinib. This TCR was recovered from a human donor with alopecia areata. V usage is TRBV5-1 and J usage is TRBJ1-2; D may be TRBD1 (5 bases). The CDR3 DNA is TGCGCCAGCAGCTTGACAGGATTCTATGGCTACACCTTC. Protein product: CASSLTGFYGYTF.